This TCR beta chain originates from a study of T cell changes during pregnancy in multiple sclerosis. TCRdb keeps only in-frame clones here, not all; method: immunoSEQ multiplex PCR. This table holds over 75,000 clones, around 92% found once. Trimming stripped 4 bases from V and 6 bases from J, with 11 bases between. CDR1 and CDR2 (germline): SGDLS, YYNGEE. The CDR3 has 13 residues. The source material was peripheral blood, sampled in the first trimester of pregnancy. This rearrangement joins TRBV9 to TRBJ2-1; perhaps TRBD2 as D (6 bases). This sequence was found in a female donor with multiple sclerosis, enrolled in a pregnancy study. CDR3 in DNA: TGTGCCAGCAGCCCGGGAGCTCTCAATGAGCAGTTCTTC. It codes for CASSPGALNEQFF.